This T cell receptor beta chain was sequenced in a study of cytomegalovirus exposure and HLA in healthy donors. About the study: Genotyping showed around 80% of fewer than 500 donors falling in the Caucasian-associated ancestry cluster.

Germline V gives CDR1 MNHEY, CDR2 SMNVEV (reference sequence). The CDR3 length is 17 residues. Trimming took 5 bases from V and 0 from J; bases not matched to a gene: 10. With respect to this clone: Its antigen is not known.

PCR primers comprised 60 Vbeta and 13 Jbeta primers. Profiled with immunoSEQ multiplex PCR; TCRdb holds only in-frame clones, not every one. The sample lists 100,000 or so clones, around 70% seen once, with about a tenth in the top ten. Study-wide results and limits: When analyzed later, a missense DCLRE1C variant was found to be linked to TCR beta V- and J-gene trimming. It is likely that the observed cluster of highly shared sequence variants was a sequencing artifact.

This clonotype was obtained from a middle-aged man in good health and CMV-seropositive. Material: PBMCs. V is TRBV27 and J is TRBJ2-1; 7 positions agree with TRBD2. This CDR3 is CASSPPFGGSSYNEQFF. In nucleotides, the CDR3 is TGTGCCAGCAGTCCCCCCTTCGGCGGGAGCTCCTACAATGAGCAGTTCTTC.